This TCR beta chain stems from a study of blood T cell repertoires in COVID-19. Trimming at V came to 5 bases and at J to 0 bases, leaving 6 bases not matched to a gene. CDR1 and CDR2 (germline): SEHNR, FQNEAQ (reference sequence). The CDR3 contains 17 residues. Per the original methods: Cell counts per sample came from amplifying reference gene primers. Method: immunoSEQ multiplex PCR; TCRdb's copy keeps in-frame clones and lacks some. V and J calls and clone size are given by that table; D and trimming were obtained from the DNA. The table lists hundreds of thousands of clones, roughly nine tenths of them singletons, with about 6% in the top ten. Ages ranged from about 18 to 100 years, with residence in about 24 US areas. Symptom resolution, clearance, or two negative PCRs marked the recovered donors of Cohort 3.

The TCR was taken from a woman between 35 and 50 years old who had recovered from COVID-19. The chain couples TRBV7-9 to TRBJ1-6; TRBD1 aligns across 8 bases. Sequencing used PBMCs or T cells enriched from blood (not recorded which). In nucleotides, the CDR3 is TGTGCCAGCAGCCTGACAGGGGAAAGCTCCTATAATTCACCCCTCCACTTT. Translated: CASSLTGESSYNSPLHF.